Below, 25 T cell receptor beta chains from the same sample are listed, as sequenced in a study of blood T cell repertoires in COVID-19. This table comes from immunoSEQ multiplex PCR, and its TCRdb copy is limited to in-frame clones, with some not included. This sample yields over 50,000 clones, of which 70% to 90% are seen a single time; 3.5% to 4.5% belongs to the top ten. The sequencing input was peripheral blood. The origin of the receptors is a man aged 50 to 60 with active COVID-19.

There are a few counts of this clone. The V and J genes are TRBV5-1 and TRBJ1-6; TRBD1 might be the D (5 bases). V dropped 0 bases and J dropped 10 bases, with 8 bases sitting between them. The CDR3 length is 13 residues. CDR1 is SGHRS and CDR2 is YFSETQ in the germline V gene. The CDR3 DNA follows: TGCGCCAGCAGCTTGGAGCGGGACTCACCCCTCCACTTT. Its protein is CASSLERDSPLHF.

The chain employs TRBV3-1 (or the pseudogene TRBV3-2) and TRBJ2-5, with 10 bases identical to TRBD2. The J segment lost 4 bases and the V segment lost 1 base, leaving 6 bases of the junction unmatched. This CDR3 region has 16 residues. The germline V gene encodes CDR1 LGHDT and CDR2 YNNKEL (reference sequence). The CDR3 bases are TGTGCCAGCAGCCAAGCGATAGCGGGGGGTTTAGAGACCCAGTACTTC. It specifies CASSQAIAGGLETQYF.

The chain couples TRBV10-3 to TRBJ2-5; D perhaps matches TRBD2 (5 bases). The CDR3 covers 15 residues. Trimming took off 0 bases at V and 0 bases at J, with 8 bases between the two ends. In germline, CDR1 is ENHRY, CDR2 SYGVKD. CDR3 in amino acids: CAISESWTYQETQYF. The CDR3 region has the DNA TGTGCCATCAGTGAGTCGTGGACTTACCAAGAGACCCAGTACTTC.

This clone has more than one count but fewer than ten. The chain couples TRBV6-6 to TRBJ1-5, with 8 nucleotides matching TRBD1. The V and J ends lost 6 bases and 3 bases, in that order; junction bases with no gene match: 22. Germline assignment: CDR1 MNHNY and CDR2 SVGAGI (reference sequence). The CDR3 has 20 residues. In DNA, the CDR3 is TGTGCCAGCAGCCCCGGCCGTGCGTCTCGGGCAGGGGGCCCCAATCAGCCCCAGCATTTT. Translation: CASSPGRASRAGGPNQPQHF.

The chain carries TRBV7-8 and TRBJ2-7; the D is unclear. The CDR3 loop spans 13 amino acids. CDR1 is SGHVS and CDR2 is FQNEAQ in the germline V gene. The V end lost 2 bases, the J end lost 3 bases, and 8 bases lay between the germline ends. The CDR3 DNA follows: TGTGCCAGCAGCTTATTGGCCCACTACGAGCAGTACTTC. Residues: CASSLLAHYEQYF.

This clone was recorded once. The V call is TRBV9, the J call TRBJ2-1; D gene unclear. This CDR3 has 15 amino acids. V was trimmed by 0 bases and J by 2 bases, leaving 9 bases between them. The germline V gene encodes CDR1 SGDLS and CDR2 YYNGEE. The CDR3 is CASSVGVGTYNEQFF. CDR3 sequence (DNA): TGTGCCAGCAGCGTAGGGGTGGGCACCTACAATGAGCAGTTCTTC.

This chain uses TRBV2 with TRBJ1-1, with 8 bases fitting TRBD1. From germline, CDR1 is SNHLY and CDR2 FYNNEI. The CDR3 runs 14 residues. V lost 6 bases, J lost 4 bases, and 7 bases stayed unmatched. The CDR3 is CASRGTGGATEAFF. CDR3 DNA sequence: TGTGCCAGCAGAGGAACAGGGGGGGCCACTGAAGCTTTCTTT.

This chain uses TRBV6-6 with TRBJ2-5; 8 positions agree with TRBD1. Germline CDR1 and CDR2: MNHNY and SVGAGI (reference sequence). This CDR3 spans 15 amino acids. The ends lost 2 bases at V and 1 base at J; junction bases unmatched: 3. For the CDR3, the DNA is TGTGCCAGCAGTTACATCGGACAGGGCCAAGAGACCCAGTACTTC. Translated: CASSYIGQGQETQYF.

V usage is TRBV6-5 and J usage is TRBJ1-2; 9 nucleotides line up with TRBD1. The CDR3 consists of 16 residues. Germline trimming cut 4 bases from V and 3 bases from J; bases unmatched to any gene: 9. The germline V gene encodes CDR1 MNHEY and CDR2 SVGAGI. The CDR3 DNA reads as TGTGCCAGCAGTTTCCAACCGGGACAGGGTGACTATGGCTACACCTTC. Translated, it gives CASSFQPGQGDYGYTF.

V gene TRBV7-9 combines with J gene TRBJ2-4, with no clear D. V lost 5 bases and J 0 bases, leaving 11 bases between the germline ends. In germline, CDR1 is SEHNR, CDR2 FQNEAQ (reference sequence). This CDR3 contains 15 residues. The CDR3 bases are TGTGCCAGCAGCCCCTACGTCCTAGCCAAAAACATTCAGTACTTC. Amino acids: CASSPYVLAKNIQYF.

In nucleotides, the CDR3 is TGTGCCAGCAGCTTAGGAGGACTAGCGGGGGGATTCACCGGGGAGCTGTTTTTT. Protein product: CASSLGGLAGGFTGELFF. This chain connects TRBV7-9 to TRBJ2-2, with 14 nucleotides matching TRBD2. V gave up 1 base and J gave up 4 bases; unmatched junction bases: 5. The CDR3 has 18 amino acids. Germline CDR1 and CDR2: SEHNR and FQNEAQ (reference sequence).

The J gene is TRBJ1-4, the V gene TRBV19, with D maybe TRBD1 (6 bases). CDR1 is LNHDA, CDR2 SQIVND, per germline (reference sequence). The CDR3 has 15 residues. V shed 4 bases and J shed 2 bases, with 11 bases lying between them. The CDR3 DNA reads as TGTGCCAGTAGTACCAGACAGGCGACTAATGAAAAACTGTTTTTT. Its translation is CASSTRQATNEKLFF.

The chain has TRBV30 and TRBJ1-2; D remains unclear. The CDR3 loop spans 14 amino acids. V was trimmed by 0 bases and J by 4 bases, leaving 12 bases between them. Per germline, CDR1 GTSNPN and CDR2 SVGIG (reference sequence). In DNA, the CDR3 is TGTGCCTGGAGTGTAACACAAGGAGGCTATGGCTACACCTTC. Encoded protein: CAWSVTQGGYGYTF.

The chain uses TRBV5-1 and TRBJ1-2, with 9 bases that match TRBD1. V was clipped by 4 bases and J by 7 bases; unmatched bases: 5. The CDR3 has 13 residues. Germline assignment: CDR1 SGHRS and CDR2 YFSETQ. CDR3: CASSTGTGSGYTF. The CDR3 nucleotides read TGCGCCAGCAGCACGGGGACAGGGTCTGGCTACACCTTC.

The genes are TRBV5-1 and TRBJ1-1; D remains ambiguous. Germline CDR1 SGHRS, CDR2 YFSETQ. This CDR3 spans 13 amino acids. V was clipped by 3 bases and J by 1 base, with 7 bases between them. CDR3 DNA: TGCGCCAGCAGCTCACAGTCGAACACTGAAGCTTTCTTT. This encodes CASSSQSNTEAFF.

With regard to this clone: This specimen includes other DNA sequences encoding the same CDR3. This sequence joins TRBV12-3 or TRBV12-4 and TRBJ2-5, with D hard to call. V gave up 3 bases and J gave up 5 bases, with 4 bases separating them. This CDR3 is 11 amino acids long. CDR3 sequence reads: CASSLQETQYF. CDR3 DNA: TGTGCCAGCAGTTTGCAGGAGACCCAGTACTTC.

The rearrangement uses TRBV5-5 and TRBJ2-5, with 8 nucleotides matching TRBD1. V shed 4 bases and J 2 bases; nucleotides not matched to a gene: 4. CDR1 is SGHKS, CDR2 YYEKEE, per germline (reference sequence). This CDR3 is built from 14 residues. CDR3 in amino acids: CASSVDRGQETQYF. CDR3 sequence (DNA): TGTGCCAGCAGCGTTGACAGGGGTCAAGAGACCCAGTACTTC.

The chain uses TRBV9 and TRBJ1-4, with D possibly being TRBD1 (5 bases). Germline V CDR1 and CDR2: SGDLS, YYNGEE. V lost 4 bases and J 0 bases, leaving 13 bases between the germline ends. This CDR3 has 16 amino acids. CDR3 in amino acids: CASSQGRGATNEKLFF. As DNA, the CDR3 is TGTGCCAGCAGCCAGGGAAGGGGTGCAACTAATGAAAAACTGTTTTTT.

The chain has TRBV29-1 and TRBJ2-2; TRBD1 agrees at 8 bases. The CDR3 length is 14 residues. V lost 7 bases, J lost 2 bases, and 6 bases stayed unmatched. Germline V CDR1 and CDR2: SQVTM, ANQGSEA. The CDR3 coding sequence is TGCAGCGCCAGGACAGGGCTTAACACCGGGGAGCTGTTTTTT. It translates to CSARTGLNTGELFF.

CDR3: CASSEGQGYSNQPQHF. The CDR3 nucleotides read TGTGCCAGCAGTGAAGGGCAGGGGTATAGCAATCAGCCCCAGCATTTT. The genes are TRBV6-1 and TRBJ1-5; D perhaps matches TRBD1 (6 bases). Trimming shortened V by 1 base and J by 0 bases, and 10 bases separated the two germline ends. This CDR3 comprises 16 residues. Germline-derived CDR1 and CDR2 are MNHNS and SASEGT.

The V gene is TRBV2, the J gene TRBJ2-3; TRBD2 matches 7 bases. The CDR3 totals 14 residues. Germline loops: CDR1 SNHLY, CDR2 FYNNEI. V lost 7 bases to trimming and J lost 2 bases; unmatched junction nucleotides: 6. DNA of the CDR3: TGTGCCAGCAAATGGCGGGGGTTCACAGATACGCAGTATTTT. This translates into CASKWRGFTDTQYF.

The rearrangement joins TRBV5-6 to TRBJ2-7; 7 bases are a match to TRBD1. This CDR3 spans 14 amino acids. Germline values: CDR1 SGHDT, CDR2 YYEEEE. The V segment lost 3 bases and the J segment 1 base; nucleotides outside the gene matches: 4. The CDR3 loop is CASSSTGVSYEQYF. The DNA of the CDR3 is TGTGCCAGCAGCTCCACAGGGGTTTCCTACGAGCAGTACTTC.

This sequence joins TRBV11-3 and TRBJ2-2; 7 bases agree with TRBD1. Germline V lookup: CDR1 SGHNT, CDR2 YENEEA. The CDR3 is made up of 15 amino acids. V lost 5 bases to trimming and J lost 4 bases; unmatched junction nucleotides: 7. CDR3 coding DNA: TGTGCCAGCAGCCAGACAGGGTGGGGCACCGGGGAGCTGTTTTTT. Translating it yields CASSQTGWGTGELFF.

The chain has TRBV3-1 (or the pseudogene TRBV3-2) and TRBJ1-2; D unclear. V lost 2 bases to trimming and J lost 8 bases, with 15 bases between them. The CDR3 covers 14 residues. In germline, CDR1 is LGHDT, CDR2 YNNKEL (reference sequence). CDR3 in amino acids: CASSQWRAAEGYTF. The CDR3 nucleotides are TGTGCCAGCAGCCAATGGCGTGCTGCGGAGGGCTACACCTTC.

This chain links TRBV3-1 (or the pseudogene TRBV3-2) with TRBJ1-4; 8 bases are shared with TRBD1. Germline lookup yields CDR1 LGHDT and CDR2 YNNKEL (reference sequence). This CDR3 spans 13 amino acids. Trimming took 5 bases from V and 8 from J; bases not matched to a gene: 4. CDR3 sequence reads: CASSFRGREKLFF. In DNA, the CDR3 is TGTGCCAGCAGCTTCAGGGGGCGGGAAAAACTGTTTTTT.